The 2 T cell receptor beta chains in this list originate from one sample, sequenced in a study of CD8 T cells in ankylosing spondylitis (dated by TCRdb to the late 2010s). Receptor amplification or capture employed 5' RACE. Data came from an Illumina HiSeq 2500. TCRdb applied fastp at Q25 and MiXCR to the public reads, then kept only in-frame beta chains. Under each unique CDR3 protein, matching rows form one entry showing the most common genes and DNA. The sample table contains about 240,000 distinct CDR3 sequences; only one count was recorded for roughly 8.6% of them. Around 6.8% of the sample is held by the ten biggest clonotypes. The sample was blood, either unsorted or a sorted T cell fraction (not recorded which). All receptors derive from a male donor with ankylosing spondylitis or in good health (not recorded which).

The chain carries TRBV7-8 and TRBJ2-3, with TRBD2 matching 8 bases. Unmatched junction bases numbered 7, after V lost 2 bases and J lost 0 bases. CDR1 SGHVS and CDR2 FQNEAQ come from the germline V gene. The CDR3 spans 17 residues. CDR3 sequence reads: CASSLRASGQSTDTQYF. The CDR3 nucleotides read TGTGCCAGCAGCTTAAGGGCTAGCGGGCAAAGCACAGATACGCAGTATTTT. The whole variable domain, remainder taken from reference TRBV7-8 and TRBJ2-3, is GAGVSQSPRYKVAKRGQDVALRCDPISGHVSLFWYQQALGQGPEFLTYFQNEAQLDKSGLPSDRFFAERPEGSVSTLKIQRTQQEDSAVYLCASSLRASGQSTDTQYFGPGTRLTVL.

DNA for the CDR3: TGTGCCAGCAGGTACGAAGAGACGAACTATGGCTACACCTTC. Amino acids: CASRYEETNYGYTF. The chain couples TRBV12-3 or TRBV12-4 to TRBJ1-2; D is unresolved. This CDR3 is 14 amino acids long. The V end was cut by 6 bases, the J end by 2 bases, with 13 bases between.